The 30 T cell receptor beta chains given below trace back to one sample, sequenced in a study of blood T cell repertoires in COVID-19. Measured with immunoSEQ multiplex PCR; TCRdb has only the in-frame clones, and not every one. The table records about 220,000 clones, 70% to 85% of them present only once. Sequenced: PBMCs or T cells enriched from blood (not recorded which). Receptors originate from a woman in her sixties or seventies who had recovered from COVID-19.

This clone was seen just once. The chain recombines TRBV10-3 with TRBJ1-2, with 9 bases aligning to TRBD1. Germline values: CDR1 ENHRY, CDR2 SYGVKD. The CDR3 is made up of 15 amino acids. The trim removed 5 bases at V and 1 base at J, leaving 5 bases unmatched. The CDR3 sequence is CAISSGQGINYGYTF. The CDR3 DNA reads TGTGCCATCAGTTCGGGACAGGGCATTAACTATGGCTACACCTTC.

The rearrangement uses TRBV5-1 and TRBJ2-1; 9 bases fit TRBD2. Germline V gives CDR1 SGHRS, CDR2 YFSETQ. Germline trimming cut 0 bases from V and 8 bases from J; bases unmatched to any gene: 12. The CDR3 spans 17 residues. The CDR3 spells CASSLAAGGGATYEQFF. For the CDR3, the DNA is TGCGCCAGCAGCTTGGCAGCGGGAGGCGGCGCCACATATGAGCAGTTCTTC.

The chain couples TRBV27 to TRBJ1-6; D uncertain. The CDR3 consists of 16 residues. Germline values: CDR1 MNHEY, CDR2 SMNVEV (reference sequence). V was cut by 3 bases and J by 0 bases, with 9 bases left in between. CDR3 residues: CASSFSRSSYNSPLHF. Written as DNA, the CDR3 is TGTGCCAGCAGTTTCTCTAGGAGCTCCTATAATTCACCCCTCCACTTT.

Details on this clone: The identical CDR3 is also encoded by other nucleotide sequences in the sample. The chain uses TRBV18 and TRBJ1-3, with D hard to call. Germline lookup yields CDR1 KGHSH and CDR2 LQKENI. The CDR3 is 14 residues long. V was pared by 3 bases and J by 2 bases, with 8 bases between. The CDR3 DNA sequence: TGTGCCAGCTCACCCACAGAAGCTGGAAACACCATATATTTT. Translation gives CASSPTEAGNTIYF.

This clone showed up just once. The chain is built from TRBV10-1 and TRBJ2-7, with D tentatively TRBD2 (5 bases). CDR1 WNHNN and CDR2 SYGVQD come from the germline V gene (reference sequence). V lost 4 bases and J 5 bases, leaving 6 bases between the germline ends. The CDR3 runs to 11 residues. In DNA form, the CDR3 reads TGCGCCAGCAGTGGGGGAGACGAGCAGTACTTC. This encodes CASSGGDEQYF.

V usage is TRBV6-5 and J usage is TRBJ1-4; D not resolved. The CDR3 contains 14 residues. Germline V gives CDR1 MNHEY, CDR2 SVGAGI. The V end was cut by 8 bases, the J end by 0 bases, with 10 bases between. The CDR3 loop reads CASGPVATNEKLFF. The CDR3 bases are TGTGCCAGCGGCCCAGTTGCAACTAATGAAAAACTGTTTTTT.

The V and J genes are TRBV12-5 and TRBJ1-5, with TRBD1 as a possible D gene (6 bases). The CDR3 loop spans 16 amino acids. The germline V and J ends were trimmed by 5 bases and 0 bases, with 14 bases remaining between them. The germline CDR1 and CDR2 sequences are LGHNT and FRNRAP. The DNA for the CDR3 is TGTGCTAGTGGTGGGGACAAGACATATAGCAATCAGCCCCAGCATTTT. Amino acids: CASGGDKTYSNQPQHF. The full variable domain, in which reference TRBV12-5 and TRBJ1-5 provide the parts outside the CDR3, is DARVTQTPRHKVTEMGQEVTMRCQPILGHNTVFWYRQTMMQGLELLAYFRNRAPLDDSGMPKDRFSAEMPDATLATLKIQPSEPRDSAVYFCASGGDKTYSNQPQHFGDGTRLSIL.

V is TRBV9 and J is TRBJ2-3; D is uncertain. In germline, CDR1 is SGDLS, CDR2 YYNGEE. This CDR3 is 14 amino acids long. Trimming removed 0 bases at V and 0 bases at J, with 5 bases between. The CDR3, as DNA: TGTGCCAGCAGCGTAGCTACTAGCACAGATACGCAGTATTTT. Residues: CASSVATSTDTQYF.

The rearrangement joins TRBV7-9 to TRBJ1-1; maybe TRBD1 (6 bases). There are 14 residues in the CDR3. Germline loops: CDR1 SEHNR, CDR2 FQNEAQ (reference sequence). Trimming removed 4 bases from V and 1 base from J, with 10 bases in between. The chain's CDR3 is CASSSGGANTEAFF. The CDR3 DNA reads as TGTGCCAGCAGCTCCGGGGGGGCGAACACTGAAGCTTTCTTT.

The chain combines TRBV19 with TRBJ1-6; D perhaps matches TRBD1 (6 bases). The CDR3 is 14 residues long. The V end was cut by 4 bases, the J end by 7 bases, with 11 bases between. Germline V gene data show CDR1 as LNHDA and CDR2 as SQIVND (reference sequence). CDR3: CASSRAGENSPLHF. For the CDR3, the DNA is TGTGCCAGTAGTAGGGCAGGGGAAAATTCACCCCTCCACTTT.

The chain carries TRBV19 and TRBJ2-7, with 8 bases aligning to TRBD1. Germline V CDR1 and CDR2: LNHDA, SQIVND (reference sequence). The CDR3 spans 12 residues. After removal of 10 bases from V and 5 bases from J, the junction contained 7 bases not matched to a gene. CDR3 DNA: TGTGCCACTCAGGGGGCGTTGGACGAGCAGTACTTC. Translating gives CATQGALDEQYF.

The V call is TRBV7-8, the J call TRBJ2-2, with 9 bases fitting TRBD2. The V segment lost 1 base and the J segment 3 bases; nucleotides outside the gene matches: 6. Germline CDR1 reads SGHVS; CDR2 reads FQNEAQ. This CDR3 spans 17 amino acids. CDR3 sequence reads: CASSLGAAGGDTGELFF. The DNA for the CDR3 is TGTGCCAGCAGCTTAGGGGCTGCGGGGGGGGACACCGGGGAGCTGTTTTTT.

The rearrangement uses TRBV12-3 or TRBV12-4 and TRBJ1-6; weak D call: TRBD1 (5 bases). The CDR3 is made up of 12 amino acids. V was cut by 7 bases and J by 6 bases, with 7 bases left in between. DNA for the CDR3: TGTGCCAGCACCGGGGGTAATTCACCCCTCCACTTT. Protein product: CASTGGNSPLHF.

In this sample, this clone turned up once. The chain uses TRBV5-5 and TRBJ1-2; 9 nucleotides line up with TRBD1. Germline loops: CDR1 SGHKS, CDR2 YYEKEE (reference sequence). Unmatched junction bases numbered 8, after V lost 5 bases and J lost 0 bases. This CDR3 spans 16 amino acids. The DNA of the CDR3 is TGTGCCAGCAGGAGAACAGGGGGCTCTACTAACTATGGCTACACCTTC. It is translated as CASRRTGGSTNYGYTF.

The rearrangement links TRBV2 to TRBJ2-7, with D possibly TRBD1 on 6 matching bases. CDR1 and CDR2 (germline): SNHLY, FYNNEI. V dropped 5 bases and J dropped 7 bases, with 15 bases sitting between them. This CDR3 region has 13 residues. Here the CDR3 DNA reads TGTGCCAGCAGTACGAGATCAGGGGCTGAGCAGTACTTC. This encodes CASSTRSGAEQYF.

The chain has TRBV28 and TRBJ1-6; a weak D match, TRBD1 (5 bases). V was clipped by 7 bases and J by 7 bases, with 11 bases between them. Germline V lookup: CDR1 MDHEN, CDR2 SYDVKM. The CDR3 is made up of 13 amino acids. The CDR3 DNA reads TGTGCCAGCAAAGGGACTTGGAATTCACCCCTCCACTTT. Its translation: CASKGTWNSPLHF.

This chain uses TRBV6-2 or TRBV6-3 with TRBJ1-2, with 7 bases lining up with TRBD1. The CDR3 runs to 20 residues. Germline V gene data show CDR1 as MNHEY and CDR2 as SVGEGT. J gave up 1 base and V 5 bases, and 22 bases lay outside the gene matches. CDR3 loop: CASSHAGGRLRGQSNYGYTF. The CDR3 DNA reads TGTGCCAGCAGTCACGCTGGGGGCAGGTTGAGGGGACAGAGTAACTATGGCTACACCTTC.

This clone was detected once. As DNA, the CDR3 is TGTGCCAGTAGGGCTAGCACAGATACGCAGTATTTT. This encodes CASRASTDTQYF. V is TRBV19 and J is TRBJ2-3; D ambiguous. Germline CDR1 reads LNHDA; CDR2 reads SQIVND (reference sequence). Trimming took 6 bases from V and 0 from J, leaving 4 bases between them. This CDR3 region has 12 residues.

The chain joins TRBV21-1 to TRBJ1-6; TRBD1, the table's D call, was not compared with the DNA. TRBV21-1 constitutes a pseudogene. The CDR3 runs to 17 residues. The CDR3 here is CASSKVTAGSYNSPLHF. CDR3 bases: TGTGCCAGCAGCAAAGTGACAGCCGGCTCCTATAATTCACCCCTCCACTTT.

The V gene is TRBV7-2, the J gene TRBJ1-5; D is undetermined. Trimming removed 1 base at V and 0 bases at J, with 4 bases between. CDR3 size: 14 residues. The germline V gene encodes CDR1 SGHTA and CDR2 FQGNSA. The CDR3 region is CASSLGYSNQPQHF. The DNA for the CDR3 is TGTGCCAGCAGCTTAGGTTATAGCAATCAGCCCCAGCATTTT.

V gene TRBV18 combines with J gene TRBJ1-1; 11 bases agree with TRBD1. CDR3 length equals 15 residues. Germline CDR1 KGHSH, CDR2 LQKENI. V trimming: 3 bases; J trimming: 4 bases; junction bases outside the gene matches: 4. The DNA of the CDR3 is TGTGCCAGCTCACCTCGGACAGGGGGCTTCACTGAAGCTTTCTTT. Amino acids: CASSPRTGGFTEAFF.

The table lists this clone with a few counts. The chain's CDR3 is CASSEFFGDSGNSYNEQFF. The CDR3 bases are TGCGCCAGCAGTGAGTTTTTCGGGGATAGCGGGAATTCCTACAATGAGCAGTTCTTC. V gene TRBV10-1 combines with J gene TRBJ2-1; TRBD2 aligns across 8 bases. The CDR3 runs to 19 residues. V was pared by 1 base and J by 1 base, with 12 bases of the junction left unmatched. Per germline, CDR1 WNHNN and CDR2 SYGVQD (reference sequence).

J is TRBJ2-7 and V is TRBV7-9; 7 nucleotides line up with TRBD1. This CDR3 region has 14 residues. V was clipped by 3 bases and J by 6 bases; unmatched bases: 8. Germline V CDR1 and CDR2: SEHNR, FQNEAQ (reference sequence). CDR3 DNA sequence: TGTGCCAGCAGCTTCGGGCAGGGGGATCTCGAGCAGTACTTC. It codes for CASSFGQGDLEQYF.

The sample holds one count of this clone. The rearrangement joins TRBV5-1 to TRBJ1-1, with 7 bases that match TRBD1. The V and J ends lost 5 bases and 0 bases, in that order; junction bases with no gene match: 10. Germline-derived CDR1 and CDR2 are SGHRS and YFSETQ. The CDR3 is 16 residues long. This CDR3 is CASSKRQGTMNTEAFF. The CDR3 DNA is TGCGCCAGCAGTAAGCGACAGGGAACCATGAACACTGAAGCTTTCTTT.

This chain uses TRBV4-2 with TRBJ1-5; D remains unclear. The CDR3 totals 17 residues. V was shortened by 1 base and J by 2 bases, with 15 bases between the two germline ends. In germline, CDR1 is LGHNA, CDR2 YNFKEQ. CDR3 nucleotides: TGTGCCAGCAGCCAAGGTGCGACGGCGAGGGGCAATCAGCCCCAGCATTTT. This gives the protein CASSQGATARGNQPQHF.

This clone was observed a handful of times. This chain uses TRBV6-5 with TRBJ2-5; perhaps TRBD2 as D (6 bases). The CDR3 has 13 residues. Germline CDR1 and CDR2: MNHEY and SVGAGI. V lost 7 bases, J lost 2 bases, and 11 bases lay in between. The CDR3 region is CASTSGGQETQYF. CDR3 DNA: TGTGCCAGCACCTCCGGGGGTCAAGAGACCCAGTACTTC.

The CDR3 DNA reads as TGTGCCAGCAGCCCCCACATTTTAGCGGGGGCTTACAATGAGCAGTTCTTC. Translation: CASSPHILAGAYNEQFF. V and J are TRBV6-2 or TRBV6-3 and TRBJ2-1; 9 bases are shared with TRBD2. The J segment lost 4 bases and the V segment lost 6 bases, leaving 13 bases of the junction unmatched. The V gene's germline CDR1 is MNHEY and CDR2 SVGEGT. This CDR3 is 17 amino acids long.

This clone appeared a few times. This chain links TRBV5-1 with TRBJ1-3, with 7 nucleotides matching TRBD1. Trimming at V came to 4 bases and at J to 4 bases, leaving 8 bases not matched to a gene. Germline V gene data show CDR1 as SGHRS and CDR2 as YFSETQ. The CDR3 runs 15 residues. CDR3 sequence reads: CASSAGTAFGNTIYF. The CDR3 coding sequence is TGCGCCAGCAGCGCCGGGACAGCTTTCGGAAACACCATATATTTT.

The chain couples TRBV19 to TRBJ1-1; D not certain. This CDR3 is 13 amino acids long. Trimming took off 3 bases at V and 10 bases at J, with 15 bases between the two ends. The V gene's germline CDR1 is LNHDA and CDR2 SQIVND (reference sequence). CDR3 bases: TGTGCCAGTAGTATTTCATCTAATCCCTCAGCTTTCTTT. Its protein product is CASSISSNPSAFF.

The V call is TRBV19, the J call TRBJ2-5, with TRBD1 matching over 9 bases. The CDR3 spans 13 residues. J was trimmed by 4 bases and V by 8 bases; bases with no gene match: 5. CDR1 and CDR2 from the germline V gene are LNHDA and SQIVND (reference sequence). As DNA, the CDR3 is TGTGCCAGTGAACAGGGGGCCGGAGAGACCCAGTACTTC. It is translated as CASEQGAGETQYF.